Listed below are T cell receptor beta chains from one sample, sequenced in a study of blood T cells in healthy people across ages. TCRdb passed the 5' RACE reads through MiXCR, listing each CDR3 protein once. The sample lists approximately 1.5 million distinct CDR3 sequences, approximately 43% occurring once. Sequenced sample: blood. Receptor source: a woman aged 18-35 years in good health. CDR3s leave out the opening cysteine and the closing phenylalanine or tryptophan.

TRBV21-1	TRBJ1-1	ASSTSGGETEAF
TRBV2	NA	ASKLQGQGIGEQY
TRBV6-5	TRBJ2-2	AGAGQPSTGELF
TRBV5-1	TRBJ2-2	ASSFGRPNTGELF
TRBV4-1	TRBJ2-7	ASSQVWRGQSGTRSYEQY
TRBV6-1	TRBJ1-2	ASSEQGRGYT
TRBV7-8	TRBJ1-2	ASSRVPGTSKTYGYT
TRBV3-1	TRBJ2-2	ASSQAGELF
TRBV6-2/TRBV6-3	TRBJ1-2	ASSYPGREVHLIYGYT
TRBV29-1	TRBJ2-5	SVDKGQGEY
TRBV11-2	TRBJ2-5	ASSLNIGGETQY
TRBV27	TRBJ2-1	ASSWDSQYNEQF
TRBV10-2	NA	ASTAGQTYEQY
TRBV7-2	TRBJ2-7	ASSLSLAQSYEQY
TRBV4-2	TRBJ2-3	ASSQGDTDTQY
TRBV28	TRBJ2-5	ASISGGTGETQY
TRBV2	TRBJ1-2	ASSVGRDLGGYT
TRBV7-9	TRBJ2-7	ASSFPPGSEQY
TRBV27	TRBJ2-1	ASSLSLLNEQF
TRBV24-1	TRBJ1-1	ATSDVGTGEGEAF
TRBV4-3	TRBJ2-3	ASSPSGRPDTQY
TRBV11-2	TRBJ2-2	ASSRDRDNTGELF
TRBV12-3/TRBV12-4	TRBJ2-3	ASSFGSGSLGDTQY
TRBV13	TRBJ2-7	ASRIQGASEEQY
TRBV4-1	TRBJ1-2	ASSQVRTGGFKGYT
TRBV2	TRBJ1-6	ASRVLNNSPLH
TRBV24-1	TRBJ2-3	ATSVGGTDTQY
TRBV20-1	TRBJ1-2	SARAGGQGLGYGYT
TRBV20-1	TRBJ1-2	SAIFPTGGEGYT
TRBV10-3	TRBJ1-2	AISEGRANYGYT
TRBV6-2/TRBV6-3	TRBJ2-7	ASTLAGTYEQY
TRBV4-1	TRBJ1-2	ASSQDWSEGDGYT
TRBV5-1	TRBJ1-3	ASSEQGALGNTIY
TRBV28	TRBJ2-5	ASNAGSWDSTFPETQY
TRBV3-1	TRBJ1-1	ASSQESRGLMNTEAF
TRBV6-5	TRBJ2-1	ASSYAGRSYNEQF
TRBV27	TRBJ2-3	ASRGTGALPDTQY
TRBV4-3	TRBJ2-3	ASSQGTGGFSATDTQY
TRBV18	TRBJ2-7	ASSPTWQGSYEQY
TRBV20-1	TRBJ1-1	SARTGSQAF
TRBV27	TRBJ2-7	ASSLFFGHEQY
TRBV18	TRBJ2-7	ASSPRDNYEQY
TRBV20-1	TRBJ1-1	SARGIFTGGDTEAF
TRBV20-1	TRBJ1-2	SAVKGVDYGYT
TRBV29-1	TRBJ2-5	SVGSDLTPQY
TRBV11-2	TRBJ2-5	ASGAGTKTQY
TRBV24-1	TRBJ2-3	ATSATPGTQTGTDTQY
TRBV10-3	TRBJ1-4	AISETGSKKLF
TRBV9	TRBJ1-1	ASSVATTYEAF
TRBV4-3	TRBJ1-5	ASSQEVTRGNQPQH
TRBV29-1	TRBJ2-1	SVGRLAGGRLHYNEQF
TRBV10-3	NA	AISESTSGGLDIQY
TRBV5-1	TRBJ1-1	ASSLGDSIQNTEAF
TRBV7-6	TRBJ1-5	ASSSSVTGRNQPQH
TRBV10-3	TRBJ1-6	AIMEDRGGSPLH
TRBV19	TRBJ2-7	ASSSGGQASYEQY
TRBV6-2/TRBV6-3	TRBJ2-3	ASSYLLGVTSTDTQY
TRBV7-9	TRBJ1-2	ASSQVRDGLFYGYT